What follows are 11 T cell receptor beta chains derived from one specimen sequenced in a study of beta chain features in type 1 diabetes. The study reverse transcribed the entire isolated RNA, so it sequenced expressed TCRB transcripts. Clones were sequenced by immunoSEQ multiplex PCR, and TCRdb holds only the in-frame ones, with some missing. Of about 900,000 clones in the sample, 17% are singletons; the top ten hold around 0.02%. The sample was naive CD4+ T cells from blood. The receptors shown here come from a woman younger than 35 in good health.

In this sample, this clone turned up many times. V gene TRBV14 combines with J gene TRBJ2-1; maybe TRBD2 (6 bases). V was trimmed by 4 bases and J by 3 bases, leaving 13 bases between them. Germline CDR1 reads SGHDN; CDR2 reads FVKESK. CDR3 length: 15 amino acids. The CDR3 DNA sequence: TGTGCCAGCAGCCCACGCTTCGGGAGCTACAATGAGCAGTTCTTC. This translates into CASSPRFGSYNEQFF. Complete variable domain (other parts from reference TRBV14 and TRBJ2-1): EAGVTQFPSHSVIEKGQTVTLRCDPISGHDNLYWYRRVMGKEIKFLLHFVKESKQDESGMPNNRFLAERTGGTYSTLKVQPAELEDSGVYFCASSPRFGSYNEQFFGPGTRLTVL.

This rearrangement joins TRBV7-8 to TRBJ2-7; D is unclear. The CDR3 is 13 amino acids. Germline V gives CDR1 SGHVS, CDR2 FQNEAQ. V was pared by 5 bases and J by 3 bases, with 11 bases between. The DNA for the CDR3 is TGTGCCAGCAGCCCACGGCCTGACTACGAGCAGTACTTC. It encodes CASSPRPDYEQYF.

The rearrangement joins TRBV7-8 to TRBJ1-2; TRBD1 aligns across 7 bases. Trimming took 1 base from V and 8 from J; bases not matched to a gene: 16. Germline V gene sequence: CDR1 SGHVS, CDR2 FQNEAQ. This CDR3 contains 17 residues. CDR3 nucleotide sequence: TGTGCCAGCAGCTTAGAGGGGACAGACATTTTGATGCGCGGCTACACCTTC. Its translation is CASSLEGTDILMRGYTF.

This clone has just a few counts. The chain recombines TRBV9 with TRBJ1-1; D not certain. The CDR3 has 14 amino acids. Trimming removed 6 bases at V and 1 base at J, with 13 bases between. Per germline, CDR1 SGDLS and CDR2 YYNGEE. The CDR3 protein is CASTQTTENTEAFF. The CDR3 DNA sequence: TGTGCCAGCACCCAAACAACCGAGAACACTGAAGCTTTCTTT.

Details on this clone: The sample holds other DNA sequences that translate to the same CDR3. The CDR3 is CASSPSRNEQFF. DNA for the CDR3: TGTGCCAGCTCACCCTCCCGCAATGAGCAGTTCTTC. The chain employs TRBV18 and TRBJ2-1, with D unclear. V lost 3 bases and J lost 6, with 6 bases in between. Germline V gene sequence: CDR1 KGHSH, CDR2 LQKENI. The CDR3 is 12 residues long.

The V gene is TRBV13, the J gene TRBJ2-2, with 12 nucleotides matching TRBD2. Per germline, CDR1 PRHDT and CDR2 FYEKMQ (reference sequence). V dropped 3 bases and J dropped 1; count of bases not matched to a gene: 0. The CDR3 has 16 residues. The CDR3 region is CASSLTSGGNTGELFF. CDR3 DNA: TGTGCCAGCAGCTTGACTAGCGGGGGGAACACCGGGGAGCTGTTTTTT. The full variable domain, completed using reference TRBV13 and TRBJ2-2, is AAGVIQSPRHLIKEKRETATLKCYPIPRHDTVYWYQQGPGQDPQFLISFYEKMQSDKGSIPDRFSAQQFSDYHSELNMSSLELGDSALYFCASSLTSGGNTGELFFGEGSRLTVL.

This clone was seen more than once but under ten times. The chain combines TRBV5-4 with TRBJ2-7; tentatively, D is TRBD1 (5 bases). Germline values: CDR1 SGHNT, CDR2 YYREEE (reference sequence). The CDR3 loop spans 14 amino acids. Trimming took off 4 bases at V and 1 base at J, with 12 bases between the two ends. This CDR3 reads CASSRTGLSYEQYF. DNA of the CDR3: TGTGCCAGCAGCCGCACAGGATTATCCTACGAGCAGTACTTC.

This clone was counted only a few times. The CDR3 protein is CASRRQVNTEAFF. The CDR3 nucleotides read TGTGCCAGCAGACGACAGGTGAACACTGAAGCTTTCTTT. The V gene is TRBV2, the J gene TRBJ1-1, with a tentative D call TRBD1 (6 bases). V was trimmed by 6 bases and J by 0 bases, leaving 8 bases between them. Germline assignment: CDR1 SNHLY and CDR2 FYNNEI. The length of the CDR3 is 13 residues.

A few counts support this clone. The V call is TRBV7-9, the J call TRBJ2-3; D call uncertain. The CDR3 contains 14 residues. Germline V gene sequence: CDR1 SEHNR, CDR2 FQNEAQ (reference sequence). The germline V and J ends were trimmed by 3 bases and 0 bases, with 7 bases remaining between them. CDR3 nucleotides: TGTGCCAGCAGCTTGGCTAGAAGCACAGATACGCAGTATTTT. Its protein product is CASSLARSTDTQYF. Together with reference TRBV7-9 and TRBJ2-3, the CDR3 gives the full variable domain: DTGVSQNPRHKITKRGQNVTFRCDPISEHNRLYWYRQTLGQGPEFLTYFQNEAQLEKSRLLSDRFSAERPKGSFSTLEIQRTEQGDSAMYLCASSLARSTDTQYFGPGTRLTVL.

This clone came up a few times. The chain couples TRBV29-1 to TRBJ1-2; tentative D call: TRBD1 (6 bases). CDR1 SQVTM and CDR2 ANQGSEA come from the germline V gene. The V end lost 6 bases, the J end lost 2 bases, and 13 bases lay between the germline ends. The CDR3 runs 13 residues. CDR3 sequence reads: CSVNRVWNYGYTF. DNA for the CDR3: TGCAGCGTGAACAGGGTATGGAACTATGGCTACACCTTC.

Comment on this clone: The same CDR3 arises from other DNA sequences in this sample as well. J is TRBJ2-7 and V is TRBV20-1; D remains ambiguous. The CDR3 extends over 10 amino acids. V gave up 3 bases and J gave up 3 bases, with 3 bases separating them. In germline, CDR1 is DFQATT, CDR2 SNEGSKA (reference sequence). CDR3 nucleotides: TGCAGTGCTAGTATCTACGAGCAGTACTTC. Its protein is CSASIYEQYF.